Sequencing of this TCR beta chain was carried out in a study of CD8+CD57+ T cells in acquired aplastic anemia. Study-level information: The average for DNA from sorted CD4+ and CD8+ cells was roughly 3 ug.

According to the study, genomic DNA was the template for TCR beta VDJ and CDR3 profiling. TCRdb processed the reads anew with MiXCR; each CDR3 protein has one entry. The sample lists about 270,000 distinct CDR3 sequences, roughly three fifths occurring once. As concerns this clonotype: Its antigen is not identified.

This CDR3 has 18 amino acids. The V and J ends lost 1 base and 7 bases, in that order; junction bases with no gene match: 12. Germline V gene sequence: CDR1 SGHTA, CDR2 FQGNSA. Study conclusions and caveats: Overlap between patients and controls comprised roughly 30 CD8+ CDR3 sequences.

The sample consisted of sorted CD4+, CD8+, or CD8+CD57+ T cells (not recorded which) from PBMCs. The source of this sequence is a human donor with severe aplastic anemia or a healthy control (not recorded which). V is TRBV7-2 and J is TRBJ2-5; TRBD2 matches 13 bases. In DNA, the CDR3 is TGTGCCAGCAGCTTAGGTCGTCGACTAGCGGGGGGAGGGGGGACCCAGTACTTC. Its protein is CASSLGRRLAGGGGTQYF.